These 21 T cell receptor beta chains were all obtained from the same sample, sequenced in a study of blood T cell repertoires in COVID-19. Profiled with immunoSEQ multiplex PCR; TCRdb holds only in-frame clones, not every one. The table shows about 34,000 clones, with approximately 80% occurring only once. Input material: peripheral blood. Every receptor here comes from a woman in her 70s with acute or convalescent COVID-19.

The gene calls are TRBV12-3 or TRBV12-4 and TRBJ1-2; D ambiguous. Deletions cut 6 bases from V and 2 bases from J, with 10 bases between. The CDR3 has 13 residues. This CDR3 reads CASSPNTNYGYTF. The CDR3 DNA is TGTGCCAGCAGCCCGAATACAAACTATGGCTACACCTTC.

The chain recombines TRBV6-5 with TRBJ2-7, with D tentatively TRBD2 (6 bases). The CDR3 sequence is 15 residues long. The germline V and J ends were trimmed by 6 bases and 2 bases, with 17 bases remaining between them. Germline V gives CDR1 MNHEY, CDR2 SVGAGI. The CDR3 DNA follows: TGTGCCAGCAGCCCATTCGGGGGTCTCGCCTACGAGCAGTACTTC. Its translation: CASSPFGGLAYEQYF.

This clone was seen only a few times. The J gene is TRBJ1-2, the V gene TRBV3-1 (or the pseudogene TRBV3-2); D might be TRBD1 (5 bases). CDR3 length equals 13 residues. V lost 1 base to trimming and J lost 6 bases, with 9 bases between them. In germline, CDR1 is LGHDT, CDR2 YNNKEL (reference sequence). CDR3 DNA sequence: TGTGCCAGCAGCCAAGGGGGCGGGAATGGCTACACCTTC. Translating gives CASSQGGGNGYTF.

The J gene is TRBJ2-3, the V gene TRBV5-4, with D tentatively TRBD2 (6 bases). V was pared by 2 bases and J by 1 base, with 14 bases between. Germline lookup yields CDR1 SGHNT and CDR2 YYREEE (reference sequence). The length of the CDR3 is 16 residues. This chain's CDR3 is CASSFQWWGGTDTQYF. DNA for the CDR3: TGTGCCAGCAGCTTTCAGTGGTGGGGGGGCACAGATACGCAGTATTTT. Full variable domain (rest looked up from reference TRBV5-4 and TRBJ2-3): ETGVTQSPTHLIKTRGQQVTLRCSSQSGHNTVSWYQQALGQGPQFIFQYYREEENGRGNFPPRFSGLQFPNYSSELNVNALELDDSALYLCASSFQWWGGTDTQYFGPGTRLTVL.

DNA for the CDR3: TGTGCCAGCAGCTTTAGCGCTAGCACAGATACGCAGTATTTT. Translation gives CASSFSASTDTQYF. The chain employs TRBV5-6 and TRBJ2-3; D is possibly TRBD2 (5 bases). Per the germline V gene, CDR1 is SGHDT and CDR2 is YYEEEE. V was clipped by 2 bases and J by 0 bases, with 7 bases between them. The CDR3 contains 14 residues.

The chain links TRBV2 to TRBJ1-2; possible D gene TRBD1, 5 bases. CDR1 and CDR2 from the germline V gene are SNHLY and FYNNEI. V was clipped by 11 bases and J by 2 bases, with 15 bases between them. CDR3 length: 13 residues. CDR3 protein: CADLDGGNYGYTF. In nucleotides, the CDR3 is TGTGCCGACCTCGATGGGGGGAACTATGGCTACACCTTC.

The chain employs TRBV19 and TRBJ2-3; TRBD2 matches 9 bases. The J segment lost 5 bases and the V segment lost 3 bases, leaving 3 bases of the junction unmatched. The CDR3 has 14 amino acids. From germline, CDR1 is LNHDA and CDR2 SQIVND (reference sequence). CDR3 nucleotide sequence: TGTGCCAGTAGTATTGGGACTAGCCAAGATACGCAGTATTTT. Translated: CASSIGTSQDTQYF. The entire variable domain, with the rest obtained from reference TRBV19 and TRBJ2-3, is as follows: DGGITQSPKYLFRKEGQNVTLSCEQNLNHDAMYWYRQDPGQGLRLIYYSQIVNDFQKGDIAEGYSVSREKKESFPLTVTSAQKNPTAFYLCASSIGTSQDTQYFGPGTRLTVL.

The chain recombines TRBV5-5 with TRBJ1-6; D is possibly TRBD1 (5 bases). V gave up 5 bases and J gave up 7 bases, with 16 bases separating them. Looked up from germline, CDR1 is SGHKS and CDR2 is YYEKEE (reference sequence). CDR3 size: 15 residues. The chain's CDR3 is CASRTLGAGNSPLHF. For the CDR3, the DNA is TGTGCCAGCAGAACCTTAGGGGCTGGGAATTCACCCCTCCACTTT.

The gene calls are TRBV7-2 and TRBJ2-7; 10 bases line up with TRBD1. CDR1 SGHTA and CDR2 FQGNSA come from the germline V gene. The CDR3 extends over 14 amino acids. J was trimmed by 4 bases and V by 5 bases; bases with no gene match: 5. CDR3 sequence (DNA): TGTGCCAGCAGCCAATGGACAGGGGGATACGAGCAGTACTTC. Its translation: CASSQWTGGYEQYF.

This chain uses TRBV7-2 with TRBJ2-2, with a tentative D call TRBD2 (5 bases). The V gene's germline CDR1 is SGHTA and CDR2 FQGNSA. This CDR3 comprises 17 residues. V lost 3 bases, J lost 0 bases, and 14 bases lay in between. CDR3 in amino acids: CASSFSKSGPNTGELFF. CDR3 DNA: TGTGCCAGCAGCTTCTCCAAAAGCGGACCGAACACCGGGGAGCTGTTTTTT.

This clone showed up just a few times. The chain joins TRBV7-9 to TRBJ2-5; D may be TRBD1 (6 bases). This CDR3 contains 15 residues. V gave up 6 bases and J gave up 2 bases, with 16 bases separating them. Germline V gene lookup returns CDR1 SEHNR and CDR2 FQNEAQ (reference sequence). CDR3 in DNA: TGTGCCAGCAGTCGAGGACAGTACATTCAAGAGACCCAGTACTTC. Translation: CASSRGQYIQETQYF.

The gene calls are TRBV18 and TRBJ2-3; 7 bases are a match to TRBD1. The CDR3 runs to 17 residues. Trimming removed 3 bases from V and 3 bases from J; junction bases left unmatched: 12. Germline V lookup: CDR1 KGHSH, CDR2 LQKENI. The CDR3 nucleotides are TGTGCCAGCTCACCCGAAGACAGGGTAGCATGGACAGATACGCAGTATTTT. It is translated as CASSPEDRVAWTDTQYF.

CDR3 DNA: TGTGCCAGTAGTATCCGACTAGCGTCCCAAGAGACCCAGTACTTC. This gives the protein CASSIRLASQETQYF. The rearrangement uses TRBV19 and TRBJ2-5; TRBD2 matches 8 bases. This CDR3 region has 15 residues. Per the germline V gene, CDR1 is LNHDA and CDR2 is SQIVND (reference sequence). With 3 bases clipped from V and 1 base from J, the junction kept 4 bases outside the gene matches.

V and J are TRBV6-6 and TRBJ2-1, with 7 bases that match TRBD2. V trimming: 6 bases; J trimming: 8 bases; junction bases outside the gene matches: 4. The CDR3 has 12 residues. Per germline, CDR1 MNHNY and CDR2 SVGAGI (reference sequence). The CDR3 region has the DNA TGTGCCAGCAGGAAAACTAGCGATGAGCAGTTCTTC. Amino acid sequence: CASRKTSDEQFF.

The chain couples TRBV28 to TRBJ1-2; possible D gene TRBD1, 5 bases. Germline V lookup: CDR1 MDHEN, CDR2 SYDVKM. The CDR3 is 16 residues long. Trimming cost V 2 bases and J 0 bases, with 13 bases left between them. The CDR3 loop is CASSLPRARANYGYTF. CDR3 DNA: TGTGCCAGCAGTTTACCCAGGGCTCGGGCTAACTATGGCTACACCTTC.

This rearrangement joins TRBV5-1 to TRBJ2-6; 7 nucleotides align to TRBD1. V shed 5 bases, J shed 2 bases, and the junction held 1 base outside the gene matches. Looked up from germline, CDR1 is SGHRS and CDR2 is YFSETQ. This CDR3 region has 14 residues. The CDR3: CASRDRPGANVLTF. In DNA form, the CDR3 reads TGCGCCAGCAGGGACAGGCCTGGGGCCAACGTCCTGACTTTC.

To note about this clone: A junction end diverges from the germline sequence, so it may reflect a read error. The CDR3 loop is CASSHRGSTGELFF. CDR3 DNA: TGTGCTAGCAGCCACAGGGGGAGCACCGGGGAGCTGTTTTTT. The J gene is TRBJ2-2, the V gene TRBV7-7, with 8 bases aligning to TRBD1. The germline V gene encodes CDR1 SSHAT and CDR2 FNYEAQ (reference sequence). CDR3 length: 14 residues. The entire variable domain, with the rest obtained from reference TRBV7-7 and TRBJ2-2, is as follows: GAGVSQSPRYKVTKRGQDVTLRCDPISSHATLYWYQQALGQGPEFLTYFNYEAQPDKSGLPSDRFSAERPEGSISTLTIQRTEQRDSAMYRCASSHRGSTGELFFGEGSRLTVL.

The chain has TRBV6-1 and TRBJ1-1, with 10 bases that match TRBD1. CDR1 is MNHNS, CDR2 SASEGT, per germline. This CDR3 region has 17 residues. The ends lost 3 bases at V and 5 bases at J; junction bases unmatched: 12. DNA for the CDR3: TGTGCCAGCAGTGATTCTGCGTCGGGACAGGGGAGAACTGAAGCTTTCTTT. This translates into CASSDSASGQGRTEAFF.

V gene TRBV7-9 combines with J gene TRBJ2-2; D perhaps matches TRBD1 (5 bases). Germline CDR1 SEHNR, CDR2 FQNEAQ (reference sequence). The CDR3 consists of 14 residues. Trimming stripped 5 bases from V and 8 bases from J, with 15 bases between. The DNA for the CDR3 is TGTGCCAGCAGCGCCGCAGGGTTCGGAGGGGAGCTGTTTTTT. This sequence encodes CASSAAGFGGELFF.

V and J are TRBV5-1 and TRBJ1-1, with D perhaps matching TRBD1 (6 bases). V was clipped by 5 bases and J by 4 bases, with 21 bases between them. Looked up from germline, CDR1 is SGHRS and CDR2 is YFSETQ. This CDR3 has 16 residues. CDR3 amino acids: CASSQVGQGWVTEAFF. The CDR3 nucleotides read TGCGCCAGCAGTCAGGTTGGGCAGGGGTGGGTCACTGAAGCTTTCTTT. Full variable domain (outside the CDR3, taken from reference TRBV5-1 and TRBJ1-1): KAGVTQTPRYLIKTRGQQVTLSCSPISGHRSVSWYQQTPGQGLQFLFEYFSETQRNKGNFPGRFSGRQFSNSRSEMNVSTLELGDSALYLCASSQVGQGWVTEAFFGQGTRLTVV.

This clone was seen a few times. CDR3 nucleotide sequence: TGCAGTGCTTCAGGGTTCGGGGAGCTGTTTTTT. Its translation is CSASGFGELFF. The chain joins TRBV20-1 to TRBJ2-2; D might be TRBD1 (5 bases). V gave up 5 bases and J gave up 7 bases, with 8 bases separating them. Germline V gives CDR1 DFQATT, CDR2 SNEGSKA (reference sequence). This CDR3 comprises 11 residues.